One TCR beta chain is described in this entry. CDR1 is LGHDT and CDR2 is YNNKEL in the germline V gene (reference sequence). Trimming at V came to 4 bases and at J to 7 bases, leaving 4 bases not matched to a gene. The CDR3 runs to 13 residues. TCRdb used MiXCR to reprocess the 5' RACE reads, holding one entry per CDR3 protein. Altogether around 320,000 distinct CDR3 sequences are present, around a tenth being singletons, with the ten largest covering roughly 3%. The data originate from a study of T cells after yellow fever vaccination. In the study overall: SMART-Seq v4 Ultra Low Input prepared the low-cell-number fractions.

This chain connects TRBV3-1 to TRBJ2-3, with TRBD1 identical over 8 bases. Specimen: CD4+ T cells sorted from PBMCs, collected 45 days after the yellow fever booster vaccination. This receptor was identified in a man between 18 and 29 years old who received the YFV17D yellow fever vaccine. The CDR3 sequence is CASSPQGANTQYF. CDR3 DNA: TGTGCCAGCAGCCCCCAGGGGGCCAATACGCAGTATTTT.